Listed below are T cell receptor beta chains from one sample, sequenced in a study of T-cell reconstitution after alpha-beta-depleted transplantation in children. One entry per CDR3 protein results from TCRdb running MiXCR on the PCR reads. Found here are a few hundred thousand distinct CDR3 sequences, around 17% of them singletons; the top ten hold 3% to 3.5%. Sample: PBMCs from the stem cell graft donor, taken from the stem cell graft. The receptors here all came from a human donor who donated a stem cell graft to a child with acute lymphoblastic leukemia. CDR3s include the opening cysteine and the closing phenylalanine or tryptophan. Fields, in order: clone size, D gene, V gene, J gene, CDR3 protein, CDR3 DNA. A D gene is named only where the DNA matches it firmly. The size field is filled for only some rows; it gives once, few, many or a size class.

abundance: -; d_gene: -; v_gene: TRBV5-1; j_gene: TRBJ2-1; CDR3aa: CASTPGTPVVVEQFF; CDR3nt: TGCGCCAGCACCCCAGGGACCCCCGTTGTGGTTGAGCAGTTCTTC
abundance: -; d_gene: -; v_gene: TRBV7-6; j_gene: TRBJ2-1; CDR3aa: CASSHGHDEQFF; CDR3nt: TGTGCCAGCAGCCACGGGCATGATGAGCAGTTCTTC
abundance: -; d_gene: -; v_gene: TRBV5-1; j_gene: TRBJ1-5; CDR3aa: CARRAMNSNQPQHF; CDR3nt: TGCGCCAGAAGGGCAATGAATAGCAATCAGCCCCAGCATTTT
abundance: few; d_gene: -; v_gene: TRBV9; j_gene: TRBJ2-2; CDR3aa: CASSPQFVAPGELFF; CDR3nt: TGTGCCAGCAGCCCTCAGTTTGTGGCGCCCGGGGAGCTGTTTTTT
abundance: -; d_gene: TRBD2; v_gene: TRBV20-1; j_gene: TRBJ2-3; CDR3aa: CSARVDSGSTDTHYF; CDR3nt: TGCAGTGCTAGAGTGGATAGCGGGAGCACAGATACGCACTATTTT
abundance: few; d_gene: TRBD2; v_gene: TRBV12-3/TRBV12-4; j_gene: TRBJ2-1; CDR3aa: CASSLAVVRGLAGDYNEQFF; CDR3nt: TGTGCCAGCAGTTTAGCGGTGGTGCGGGGACTAGCGGGAGACTACAATGAGCAGTTCTTC
abundance: -; d_gene: -; v_gene: TRBV20-1; j_gene: TRBJ2-4; CDR3aa: CSALKNIQYF; CDR3nt: TGCAGTGCTTTAAAAAACATTCAGTACTTC
abundance: few; d_gene: -; v_gene: TRBV5-5; j_gene: TRBJ2-5; CDR3aa: CASSGLQDRETQYF; CDR3nt: TGTGCCAGCAGCGGACTACAGGACCGGGAGACCCAGTACTTC
abundance: -; d_gene: -; v_gene: TRBV29-1; j_gene: TRBJ2-3; CDR3aa: CSGSLEPTDTQYF; CDR3nt: TGCAGCGGATCTCTAGAACCCACAGATACGCAGTATTTT
abundance: few; d_gene: TRBD1; v_gene: TRBV6-5; j_gene: TRBJ1-1; CDR3aa: CASDRGPGTEAFF; CDR3nt: TGTGCCAGCGACAGGGGGCCGGGCACTGAAGCTTTCTTT
abundance: few; d_gene: TRBD2; v_gene: TRBV12-3/TRBV12-4; j_gene: TRBJ2-3; CDR3aa: CASSSAGRAGTDTQYF; CDR3nt: TGTGCCAGCAGTTCGGCCGGGAGGGCGGGCACAGATACGCAGTATTTT
abundance: -; d_gene: -; v_gene: TRBV30; j_gene: TRBJ2-1; CDR3aa: CAWSDTSPLNEQFF; CDR3nt: TGTGCCTGGAGTGATACTAGTCCCCTCAATGAGCAGTTCTTC
abundance: few; d_gene: -; v_gene: TRBV10-3; j_gene: TRBJ2-1; CDR3aa: CAISEGSGTQRHEQFF; CDR3nt: TGTGCCATCAGTGAGGGTTCCGGGACCCAGCGCCATGAGCAGTTCTTC
abundance: -; d_gene: -; v_gene: TRBV27; j_gene: TRBJ2-7; CDR3aa: CASSYGSSSYEQYF; CDR3nt: TGTGCCAGCAGTTACGGGAGTTCCAGCTACGAGCAGTACTTC
abundance: -; d_gene: TRBD1; v_gene: TRBV7-3; j_gene: TRBJ2-7; CDR3aa: CASSLSSYDRGFGEQYF; CDR3nt: TGTGCCAGCAGCTTATCGTCTTACGACAGGGGGTTTGGAGAGCAGTACTTC
abundance: -; d_gene: -; v_gene: TRBV6-2/TRBV6-3; j_gene: TRBJ2-7; CDR3aa: CASRIRVYEQYF; CDR3nt: TGTGCCAGCAGAATCAGAGTATACGAGCAGTACTTC
abundance: few; d_gene: -; v_gene: TRBV4-2; j_gene: TRBJ2-7; CDR3aa: CASSFTGTASYEQYF; CDR3nt: TGTGCCAGCAGCTTTACGGGGACTGCGTCCTACGAGCAGTACTTC
abundance: -; d_gene: -; v_gene: TRBV6-5; j_gene: TRBJ2-1; CDR3aa: CASSYSPAYNEQFF; CDR3nt: TGTGCCAGCAGTTACAGCCCAGCCTACAATGAGCAGTTCTTC
abundance: -; d_gene: -; v_gene: TRBV12-3/TRBV12-4; j_gene: TRBJ1-5; CDR3aa: CASSLGGGLYGQPQHF; CDR3nt: TGTGCCAGCAGTTTGGGTGGGGGCCTATATGGTCAGCCCCAGCATTTT
abundance: -; d_gene: TRBD1; v_gene: TRBV11-2; j_gene: TRBJ2-7; CDR3aa: CASSQLRTGRAYEQYF; CDR3nt: TGTGCCAGCAGCCAATTACGGACAGGACGAGCCTACGAGCAGTACTTC
abundance: few; d_gene: -; v_gene: TRBV11-2; j_gene: TRBJ2-7; CDR3aa: CASSFPALGLISYEQYF; CDR3nt: TGTGCCAGCAGCTTCCCCGCCCTGGGACTCATTTCCTACGAGCAGTACTTC
abundance: few; d_gene: -; v_gene: TRBV9; j_gene: TRBJ2-6; CDR3aa: CASSVARYSGANVLTF; CDR3nt: TGTGCCAGCAGCGTAGCCCGATACTCCGGGGCCAACGTCCTGACTTTC
abundance: -; d_gene: TRBD1; v_gene: TRBV30; j_gene: TRBJ1-1; CDR3aa: CAWSDRVDTEAFF; CDR3nt: TGTGCCTGGTCGGACAGGGTGGACACTGAAGCTTTCTTT
abundance: many; d_gene: -; v_gene: TRBV5-1; j_gene: TRBJ2-7; CDR3aa: CASSLATGEEASF; CDR3nt: TGCGCCAGCAGCTTGGCCACAGGGGAGGAGGCAAGCTTC
abundance: -; d_gene: -; v_gene: TRBV14; j_gene: TRBJ2-7; CDR3aa: CASSQDPGDTYEQYF; CDR3nt: TGTGCCAGCAGCCAAGATCCCGGGGATACCTACGAGCAGTACTTC
abundance: -; d_gene: -; v_gene: TRBV25-1; j_gene: TRBJ1-3; CDR3aa: CASSVQRSSGNTIYF; CDR3nt: TGTGCCAGCAGTGTACAGCGTTCCTCTGGAAACACCATATATTTT
abundance: -; d_gene: -; v_gene: TRBV15; j_gene: TRBJ2-7; CDR3aa: CATSLRVAYEQYF; CDR3nt: TGTGCCACCAGTCTCCGGGTCGCCTACGAGCAGTACTTC
abundance: -; d_gene: -; v_gene: TRBV12-3/TRBV12-4; j_gene: TRBJ1-5; CDR3aa: CASGYQGPAPQHF; CDR3nt: TGTGCCAGCGGCTATCAGGGGCCTGCGCCCCAGCATTTT
abundance: few; d_gene: -; v_gene: TRBV11-2; j_gene: TRBJ2-3; CDR3aa: CASSLDRTGTDTQYF; CDR3nt: TGTGCCAGCAGCTTAGACCGCACAGGGACAGATACGCAGTATTTT
abundance: -; d_gene: -; v_gene: TRBV12-3/TRBV12-4; j_gene: TRBJ2-7; CDR3aa: CASSSPPWDSYEQYF; CDR3nt: TGTGCCAGCAGCTCACCCCCCTGGGACTCCTACGAGCAGTACTTC
abundance: -; d_gene: -; v_gene: TRBV20-1; j_gene: TRBJ1-5; CDR3aa: CSAREGAGRSNQPQHF; CDR3nt: TGCAGTGCTAGAGAGGGGGCAGGGCGAAGCAATCAGCCCCAGCATTTT
abundance: -; d_gene: TRBD2; v_gene: TRBV12-3/TRBV12-4; j_gene: TRBJ2-5; CDR3aa: CASSSGGYETQYF; CDR3nt: TGTGCCAGCAGTTCGGGGGGTTACGAGACCCAGTACTTC
abundance: -; d_gene: -; v_gene: TRBV9; j_gene: TRBJ1-1; CDR3aa: CASSVGQTLTEAFF; CDR3nt: TGTGCCAGCAGCGTCGGACAGACCTTAACTGAAGCTTTCTTT
abundance: few; d_gene: TRBD1; v_gene: TRBV27; j_gene: TRBJ1-6; CDR3aa: CASSFGTGGNSPLHF; CDR3nt: TGTGCCAGCAGTTTCGGGACAGGGGGAAATTCACCCCTCCACTTT
abundance: few; d_gene: TRBD1; v_gene: TRBV6-1; j_gene: TRBJ1-6; CDR3aa: CASSLYGQGGNSPLHF; CDR3nt: TGTGCCAGCAGCCTCTACGGACAGGGTGGCAATTCACCCCTCCACTTT
abundance: -; d_gene: TRBD2; v_gene: TRBV9; j_gene: TRBJ2-7; CDR3aa: CASSLGSLAGEQYF; CDR3nt: TGTGCCAGCAGCTTAGGGTCCCTAGCGGGCGAGCAGTACTTC
abundance: -; d_gene: -; v_gene: TRBV2; j_gene: TRBJ2-2; CDR3aa: CASRDFNTGELFF; CDR3nt: TGTGCCAGCAGGGACTTTAACACCGGGGAGCTGTTTTTT
abundance: few; d_gene: -; v_gene: TRBV5-1; j_gene: TRBJ2-3; CDR3aa: CASSSVAASTDTQYF; CDR3nt: TGCGCCAGCAGCTCAGTAGCGGCTAGCACAGATACGCAGTATTTT
abundance: -; d_gene: -; v_gene: TRBV24-1; j_gene: TRBJ2-1; CDR3aa: CATSDLRTGNEQFF; CDR3nt: TGTGCCACCAGTGATTTGCGGACTGGGAATGAGCAGTTCTTC
abundance: -; d_gene: TRBD2; v_gene: TRBV5-6; j_gene: TRBJ2-7; CDR3aa: CASSLMGLAKEGYEQYF; CDR3nt: TGTGCCAGCAGCTTGATGGGACTAGCGAAAGAAGGCTACGAGCAGTACTTC
abundance: -; d_gene: -; v_gene: TRBV20-1; j_gene: TRBJ2-1; CDR3aa: CSARAGEFYNEQFF; CDR3nt: TGCAGTGCTAGAGCGGGAGAATTCTACAATGAGCAGTTCTTC
abundance: few; d_gene: -; v_gene: TRBV12-3/TRBV12-4; j_gene: TRBJ2-1; CDR3aa: CASSFYGSSYNEQFF; CDR3nt: TGTGCCAGCAGTTTTTATGGAAGCTCCTACAATGAGCAGTTCTTC
abundance: -; d_gene: -; v_gene: TRBV6-5; j_gene: TRBJ1-4; CDR3aa: CASSYSFSEKLFF; CDR3nt: TGTGCCAGCAGTTACAGTTTCTCTGAAAAACTGTTTTTT
abundance: -; d_gene: -; v_gene: TRBV4-1; j_gene: TRBJ1-1; CDR3aa: CASSLRDGINTEAFF; CDR3nt: TGCGCCAGCAGCCTTCGGGACGGAATTAACACTGAAGCTTTCTTT
abundance: -; d_gene: TRBD2; v_gene: TRBV7-9; j_gene: TRBJ2-7; CDR3aa: CASSSLAANPYEQYF; CDR3nt: TGTGCCAGCAGCTCACTAGCGGCAAACCCCTACGAGCAGTACTTC
abundance: few; d_gene: -; v_gene: TRBV14; j_gene: TRBJ2-5; CDR3aa: CASSQEVVQETQYF; CDR3nt: TGTGCCAGCAGCCAAGAGGTGGTCCAAGAGACCCAGTACTTC